These 26 T cell receptor beta chains share one sample of origin, sequenced in a study of Ad26.COV2.S vaccination and SARS-CoV-2 variants. Documented treatment: roughly 19 received Ad26.COV2.S at low or high dose, single or two shots; about 5 received placebo; per-sample allocation not given. Collection of samples fell on day 63 after the first vaccine or placebo injection. Assay: immunoSEQ multiplex PCR; the TCRdb copy retains only in-frame clones and omits some. This table has about 460,000 clones, 89% appearing once. The specimen was peripheral blood, collected in a trial of Ad26.COV2.S vaccine versus placebo. These receptors were taken from a person aged 18 to 59 who received the Ad26.COV2.S COVID-19 vaccine or a placebo.

The chain is built from TRBV2 and TRBJ2-7, with 14 bases matching TRBD2. Germline lookup yields CDR1 SNHLY and CDR2 FYNNEI. The CDR3 is made up of 16 amino acids. Germline trimming cut 3 bases from V and 5 bases from J; bases unmatched to any gene: 6. The CDR3 DNA sequence: TGTGCCAGCAGTGAGGGGGGACTAGCGGGAGTTGACGAGCAGTACTTC. Translated: CASSEGGLAGVDEQYF.

The genes are TRBV6-5 and TRBJ1-6; D is perhaps TRBD1 (6 bases). Trimming removed 2 bases at V and 3 bases at J, with 11 bases between. From germline, CDR1 is MNHEY and CDR2 SVGAGI. CDR3 length equals 16 residues. The chain's CDR3 is CASSYAGTLYNSPLHF. The CDR3, as DNA: TGTGCCAGCAGTTACGCCGGGACACTCTATAATTCACCCCTCCACTTT.

This sequence joins TRBV5-6 and TRBJ2-1, with TRBD2 matching 11 bases. The CDR3 consists of 18 residues. J was trimmed by 0 bases and V by 1 base; bases with no gene match: 6. Looked up from germline, CDR1 is SGHDT and CDR2 is YYEEEE. The CDR3 is CASSLRTSGGSSYNEQFF. CDR3 nucleotides: TGTGCCAGCAGCTTGAGAACTAGCGGGGGTAGCTCCTACAATGAGCAGTTCTTC.

In DNA, the CDR3 is TGTGCCAGCAGCTTTGGACTGGGGAACTATGGCTACACCTTC. This encodes CASSFGLGNYGYTF. This chain joins TRBV5-4 and TRBJ1-2; D uncertain. With 2 bases removed from V and 2 bases from J, the gap between germline ends came to 10 bases. CDR3 size: 14 residues. Germline CDR1 is SGHNT and CDR2 is YYREEE (reference sequence).

The CDR3 DNA sequence: TGTGCCAGTAGCCCGTTTGGGGGGTTGGTCCACGAGCAGTACTTC. Amino acids: CASSPFGGLVHEQYF. The J gene is TRBJ2-7, the V gene TRBV19, with D maybe TRBD2 (6 bases). Germline V CDR1 and CDR2: LNHDA, SQIVND (reference sequence). Trimming left V 6 bases short and J 5 bases short, with 20 bases between. The CDR3 extends over 15 amino acids.

V usage is TRBV7-9 and J usage is TRBJ2-1, with unresolved D. The CDR3 sequence is 15 residues long. Germline values: CDR1 SEHNR, CDR2 FQNEAQ (reference sequence). Trimming stripped 2 bases from V and 4 bases from J, with 12 bases between. The CDR3 loop reads CASSLTAPLYNEQFF. In DNA form, the CDR3 reads TGTGCCAGCAGCTTAACTGCCCCCCTATACAATGAGCAGTTCTTC. The full variable domain, its missing parts supplied by reference TRBV7-9 and TRBJ2-1, is DTGVSQNPRHKITKRGQNVTFRCDPISEHNRLYWYRQTLGQGPEFLTYFQNEAQLEKSRLLSDRFSAERPKGSFSTLEIQRTEQGDSAMYLCASSLTAPLYNEQFFGPGTRLTVL.

This sequence joins TRBV28 and TRBJ2-7; D unclear. Trimming took 5 bases from V and 2 from J, leaving 10 bases between them. CDR1 MDHEN and CDR2 SYDVKM come from the germline V gene. CDR3 length equals 13 residues. CDR3 sequence reads: CASSNSATYEQYF. The CDR3 coding sequence is TGTGCCAGCAGTAACTCGGCCACCTACGAGCAGTACTTC.

The rearrangement links TRBV28 to TRBJ1-4; weak D call: TRBD1 (6 bases). The CDR3 extends over 14 amino acids. The germline V and J ends were trimmed by 5 bases and 3 bases, with 10 bases remaining between them. Germline CDR1 is MDHEN and CDR2 is SYDVKM. CDR3 DNA sequence: TGTGCCAGCAGTGAGGGGGGTTCTAATGAAAAACTGTTTTTT. Protein sequence: CASSEGGSNEKLFF.

The chain couples TRBV7-6 to TRBJ1-3; no reliable D call. Germline V gene data show CDR1 as SGHVS and CDR2 as FNYEAQ. This CDR3 has 14 residues. Trimming took 5 bases from V and 0 from J, leaving 8 bases between them. The CDR3 DNA is TGTGCCAGCAGCGGACTCAACTCTGGAAACACCATATATTTT. Its translation: CASSGLNSGNTIYF.

The chain employs TRBV25-1 and TRBJ2-2; unclear D gene. Trimming stripped 5 bases from V and 0 bases from J, with 4 bases between. Germline V gene data show CDR1 as MGHDK and CDR2 as SYGVNS. CDR3 length equals 13 residues. The CDR3 here is CASSQANTGELFF. As DNA, the CDR3 is TGTGCCAGCAGTCAAGCGAACACCGGGGAGCTGTTTTTT.

The V gene is TRBV7-2, the J gene TRBJ1-2; D gene unclear. Per germline, CDR1 SGHTA and CDR2 FQGNSA. The CDR3 has 15 amino acids. Trimming took off 1 base at V and 7 bases at J, with 16 bases between the two ends. The CDR3 bases are TGTGCCAGCAGCTTAGTCTACGCGCGGGTGGGTGGCTACACCTTC. Translating it yields CASSLVYARVGGYTF.

This chain links TRBV10-1 with TRBJ2-1; D uncertain. The ends were cut back, 3 bases at V and 13 bases at J, with 16 bases in the middle. There are 13 residues in the CDR3. CDR1 is WNHNN, CDR2 SYGVQD, per germline (reference sequence). Written as DNA, the CDR3 is TGCGCCAGCAGTGACGGCAGCCTAAAACTCCAGTTCTTC. It yields the protein CASSDGSLKLQFF.

This clone was found once. The genes are TRBV7-9 and TRBJ2-4; D perhaps matches TRBD2 (6 bases). The CDR3 has 14 amino acids. Germline V CDR1 and CDR2: SEHNR, FQNEAQ (reference sequence). V gave up 0 bases and J gave up 8 bases, with 11 bases separating them. The CDR3 region has the DNA TGTGCCAGCAGCTTAGCGTACGGGGAGGACATTCAGTACTTC. Its translation: CASSLAYGEDIQYF.

The V and J genes are TRBV9 and TRBJ2-3, with 7 bases that match TRBD1. The germline gives CDR1 SGDLS, CDR2 YYNGEE. This CDR3 contains 15 residues. V was clipped by 4 bases and J by 3 bases; unmatched bases: 8. CDR3 sequence reads: CASSLQGLGTDTQYF. In nucleotides, the CDR3 is TGTGCCAGCAGCTTACAGGGGTTGGGTACAGATACGCAGTATTTT.

CDR3 coding DNA: TGTGCCTCAAGCGACAGGGGGGGAGAAAAACTGTTTTTT. Residues: CASSDRGGEKLFF. The genes are TRBV30 and TRBJ1-4; 9 nucleotides match TRBD1. This CDR3 contains 13 residues. V was clipped by 7 bases and J by 8 bases; unmatched bases: 8. Germline CDR1 and CDR2: GTSNPN and SVGIG (reference sequence). Full variable domain (missing parts from reference TRBV30 and TRBJ1-4): SQTIHQWPATLVQPVGSPLSLECTVEGTSNPNLYWYRQAAGRGLQLLFYSVGIGQISSEVPQNLSASRPQDRQFILSSKKLLLSDSGFYLCASSDRGGEKLFFGSGTQLSVL.

The V and J genes are TRBV19 and TRBJ2-7; the match to TRBD1 covers 7 bases. The CDR3 is made up of 13 amino acids. After removal of 11 bases from V and 0 bases from J, the junction contained 7 bases not matched to a gene. The germline V gene encodes CDR1 LNHDA and CDR2 SQIVND (reference sequence). The CDR3 DNA reads as TGTGCCTCGGGGACAGAGAACTCCTACGAGCAGTACTTC. Its protein is CASGTENSYEQYF.

The chain is built from TRBV5-1 and TRBJ2-1; TRBD1 matches at 7 bases. The CDR3 sequence is 18 residues long. CDR1 is SGHRS and CDR2 is YFSETQ in the germline V gene. V lost 1 base and J lost 6; bases outside the gene matches: 16. The CDR3 nucleotides are TGCGCCAGCAGCTTGTGGGCAGGGGGTCTGGAAAGTGGCAATGAGCAGTTCTTC. This encodes CASSLWAGGLESGNEQFF.

This chain links TRBV28 with TRBJ1-2; perhaps TRBD1 as D (6 bases). Trimming left V 11 bases short and J 4 bases short, with 17 bases between. Germline-derived CDR1 and CDR2 are MDHEN and SYDVKM. The length of the CDR3 is 13 residues. The chain's CDR3 is CAGREQGTYGYTF. In DNA form, the CDR3 reads TGTGCCGGCCGTGAACAGGGAACCTATGGCTACACCTTC.

This chain uses TRBV6-2 or TRBV6-3 with TRBJ1-6; tentatively, D is TRBD1 (5 bases). The CDR3 consists of 17 residues. Germline values: CDR1 MNHEY, CDR2 SVGEGT. V was shortened by 0 bases and J by 3 bases, with 12 bases between the two germline ends. In nucleotides, the CDR3 is TGTGCCAGCAGTTACTCGCTGGGGGATAACTATAATTCACCCCTCCACTTT. Protein sequence: CASSYSLGDNYNSPLHF.

V is TRBV9 and J is TRBJ2-1; 12 bases line up with TRBD2. This CDR3 comprises 15 residues. Germline CDR1 and CDR2: SGDLS and YYNGEE. V lost 3 bases and J lost 8; bases outside the gene matches: 6. The CDR3 bases are TGTGCCAGCAGCGAGACTAGCGGGAGTGACGATGAGCAGTTCTTC. It yields the protein CASSETSGSDDEQFF.

J is TRBJ2-5 and V is TRBV5-8; tentatively, D is TRBD1 or TRBD2 (7 bases each). CDR1 and CDR2 (germline): SGHTS, YDEGEE. There are 17 residues in the CDR3. The ends were cut back, 2 bases at V and 1 base at J, with 18 bases in the middle. The CDR3 DNA reads TGTGCCAGCAGCTTTCTGGGAGGGGGCGCCATCCAAGAGACCCAGTACTTC. This sequence encodes CASSFLGGGAIQETQYF.

The genes are TRBV24-1 and TRBJ2-5; TRBD1 is a possible D gene (5 bases). The V gene's germline CDR1 is KGHDR and CDR2 SFDVKD. Trimming shortened V by 2 bases and J by 5 bases, and 14 bases separated the two germline ends. The CDR3 totals 15 residues. This CDR3 is CATSDSRPQGETQYF. CDR3 coding DNA: TGTGCCACCAGTGATTCTCGGCCCCAGGGCGAGACCCAGTACTTC.

The chain links TRBV13 to TRBJ2-7; TRBD2 agrees at 11 bases. Germline lookup yields CDR1 PRHDT and CDR2 FYEKMQ (reference sequence). This CDR3 spans 16 amino acids. The ends lost 5 bases at V and 1 base at J; junction bases unmatched: 7. The CDR3 nucleotides are TGTGCCAGCAGCACCCAACTAGCGGGAGAGTCCTACGAGCAGTACTTC. Amino acid sequence: CASSTQLAGESYEQYF.

This chain uses TRBV5-4 with TRBJ2-5, with D perhaps TRBD1 (6 bases). Trimming pared 1 base from V and 5 bases from J, leaving 12 bases between. The CDR3 is 14 amino acids. The V gene's germline CDR1 is SGHNT and CDR2 YYREEE (reference sequence). The CDR3 protein is CASSLTGSPETQYF. The CDR3, as DNA: TGTGCCAGCAGCTTGACAGGGAGCCCGGAGACCCAGTACTTC.

V usage is TRBV5-4 and J usage is TRBJ2-7, with 8 nucleotides matching TRBD2. Germline loops: CDR1 SGHNT, CDR2 YYREEE (reference sequence). The V segment lost 9 bases and the J segment 3 bases; nucleotides outside the gene matches: 11. This CDR3 is built from 14 residues. Here the CDR3 reads CATRRDSGNYEQYF. The CDR3 coding sequence is TGTGCCACCAGAAGGGATAGCGGGAACTACGAGCAGTACTTC.

The chain combines TRBV6-1 with TRBJ2-7; possibly TRBD2 for D (5 bases). This CDR3 contains 15 residues. CDR1 and CDR2 (germline): MNHNS, SASEGT. V shed 0 bases and J shed 5 bases, with 14 bases lying between them. CDR3 in amino acids: CASSEALRVRDEQYF. CDR3 coding DNA: TGTGCCAGCAGTGAAGCGCTGAGGGTTCGGGACGAGCAGTACTTC.